The rows below give T cell receptor beta chains drawn from one sample of a study of patients and donors after allogeneic stem cell transplantation. TCRdb re-called the RT-PCR reads through MiXCR, storing one row per CDR3 protein. There are approximately 410,000 distinct CDR3 sequences in the sample; around 16% occur only once, and 6% to 8% lies in the top ten. The specimen was blood, either unsorted or a sorted T cell fraction (not recorded which). All receptors derive from a human donor who was either an allogeneic HSCT recipient or a stem cell or donor lymphocyte infusion donor (not recorded which). It is not recorded whose cells these are; they may come from a transplant donor. The CDR3 runs from the conserved cysteine through the conserved F or W. A D gene is named only where the DNA matches it firmly. Size is omitted from some rows. Given values are once, few, many or a class for expanded clones.

CDR3nt	CDR3aa	j_gene	abundance	d_gene	v_gene
TGCAGTGCTAGGAAAGGAAGGGAGACCCAGTACTTC	CSARKGRETQYF	TRBJ2-5	few	NA	TRBV20-1
TGTGCCAGCAGTGAAGGCCTAGCGACCTTATCAGATACGCAGTATTTT	CASSEGLATLSDTQYF	TRBJ2-3	few	NA	TRBV2
TGTGCCAGCAGCCAAGATCTCGGAAAACTGTTTTTT	CASSQDLGKLFF	TRBJ1-4	few	NA	TRBV3-1
TGCGCCAGCAGCTTACGGCCTAGGGACCCCTCTGGAAACACCATATATTTT	CASSLRPRDPSGNTIYF	TRBJ1-3	few	NA	TRBV5-1
TGTGCCAGCAGCTTAGGCCAGTTAACCACAGGGGAGACCCAGTACTTC	CASSLGQLTTGETQYF	TRBJ2-5	NA	NA	TRBV11-2
TGCGCCAGCAGCTTGTACCGATCCCCCCCAACGTCCGCTGAGCAGTTCTTC	CASSLYRSPPTSAEQFF	TRBJ2-1	NA	NA	TRBV5-1
TGCGCCAGCAGCTTGGGGGAGGGCCGTTCTCAGTTCTTC	CASSLGEGRSQFF	TRBJ2-1	NA	TRBD2	TRBV5-1
TGTGCCAGCAGATCCTCCGGGACCGCCAACACCGGGGAGCTGTTTTTT	CASRSSGTANTGELFF	TRBJ2-2	NA	NA	TRBV6-1
TGTGCCAGCAGCTTAACCGGGACAGGGGGGGACTATGGCTACACCTTC	CASSLTGTGGDYGYTF	TRBJ1-2	NA	TRBD1	TRBV7-6
TGTGCCAGCAGATCGGGACAGTTTACGCAGTATTTT	CASRSGQFTQYF	TRBJ2-3	many	TRBD1	TRBV6-5
TGTGCCAGCTCACCGGCACAGGGCGACACCGGGGAGCTGTTTTTT	CASSPAQGDTGELFF	TRBJ2-2	NA	NA	TRBV18
TGTGCCAGCTCGCCTCTTAATGGCGATCAGCCCCAGCATTTT	CASSPLNGDQPQHF	TRBJ1-5	few	NA	TRBV18
TGTGCCAGCAGCGTAGAGTACGAGCAGTACTTC	CASSVEYEQYF	TRBJ2-7	NA	NA	TRBV9
TGTGCCAGCAGCCCTACGGCGGGAGGCAACGGGGAGCTGTTTTTT	CASSPTAGGNGELFF	TRBJ2-2	few	TRBD2	TRBV7-3
TGCAGTGCTAGTGCCTGGGGCCAAGAGACCCAGTACTTC	CSASAWGQETQYF	TRBJ2-5	NA	NA	TRBV20-1
TGTGCCAGCAGCTTGAGCGACGAGCAGTACTTC	CASSLSDEQYF	TRBJ2-7	NA	NA	TRBV7-6
TGTGCCAGCAGTGAACGGGAGGGGCGGCTCAGTGAAGCTTTCTTT	CASSEREGRLSEAFF	TRBJ1-1	NA	NA	TRBV6-1
TGCAGTGCTCCCGGGACAGGGGACCACTCCTACGAGCAGTACTTC	CSAPGTGDHSYEQYF	TRBJ2-7	few	TRBD1	TRBV20-1
TGTGCCAGCAGCGGCGAAGCGGGAGGGCCCATTCGGGACAATGAGCAGTTCTTC	CASSGEAGGPIRDNEQFF	TRBJ2-1	few	TRBD2	TRBV11-2
TGCAGCGTTGAAGATCGCGGGGCAAGGAGCACAGATACGCAGTATTTT	CSVEDRGARSTDTQYF	TRBJ2-3	few	NA	TRBV29-1
TGTGCCAGCAGTGATGGGAACTCCCACGAGCAGTACTTC	CASSDGNSHEQYF	TRBJ2-7	NA	NA	TRBV2
TGTGCCAGCAGTTACGCGGGCAACCACTATGGCTACACCTTC	CASSYAGNHYGYTF	TRBJ1-2	NA	NA	TRBV6-5
TGTGCCAGCTCATCCTCTTCGACTAGCCCCTACGAGCAGTACTTC	CASSSSSTSPYEQYF	TRBJ2-7	NA	TRBD2	TRBV18
TGCGCCAGCAGCTTGGGGTGGACAGGGGATTCACCCCTCCACTTT	CASSLGWTGDSPLHF	TRBJ1-6	NA	TRBD1	TRBV5-1
TGTGCCAGCAGTTACGGGACTCATGGGACAGATACGCAGTATTTT	CASSYGTHGTDTQYF	TRBJ2-3	NA	NA	TRBV6-2/TRBV6-3
TGTGCCACCCAACGGCGTCTAGGCCTCTCCTACGAGCAGTACTTC	CATQRRLGLSYEQYF	TRBJ2-7	few	NA	TRBV6-1
TGCAGCGTTGAGGTCGATACGCAGTATTTT	CSVEVDTQYF	TRBJ2-3	many	NA	TRBV29-1
TGTGCCAGCAGCCCTAGCGGGAGGGCGAACACCGGGGAGCTGTTTTTT	CASSPSGRANTGELFF	TRBJ2-2	NA	TRBD2	TRBV11-2
TGCGCCAGCAGCCCCCGAGGGGGGCCGCAAGAGACCCAGTACTTC	CASSPRGGPQETQYF	TRBJ2-5	NA	NA	TRBV5-1
TGTGCCACCAGTGGCGGGATTTCATACAATGAGCAGTTCTTC	CATSGGISYNEQFF	TRBJ2-1	NA	NA	TRBV24-1
TGTGCCACCTCTTCGTCCAATGAGCAGTTCTTC	CATSSSNEQFF	TRBJ2-1	NA	NA	TRBV2